Shown below are 27 T cell receptor beta chains from a single sample sequenced in a study of T cell responses to AZD1222 COVID-19 vaccine listed by TCRdb under 2021. What this sample's time point label stands for: baseline before first vaccination. Library generation was performed with the immunoSEQ multiplex PCR assay. TCRdb stores this immuneACCESS table with in-frame sequences only. Part of the clones is absent; in the studies checked, under half of the shortfall reflects unresolved V genes, and no reason is known for the rest. The sample table lists roughly 160,000 clones, 94% of them with a count of one. Of the sample, about 0.64% is held by the ten largest clones. The sample consisted of peripheral blood, taken on day 0 of AZD1222 vaccination. The receptor set was obtained from an adult in good health.

The J gene is TRBJ2-6, the V gene TRBV7-6; 8 bases are a match to TRBD1. Germline V gene sequence: CDR1 SGHVS, CDR2 FNYEAQ. V gave up 6 bases and J gave up 2 bases; unmatched junction bases: 6. The CDR3 is 16 residues long. CDR3 nucleotides: TGTGCCAGCAGTTGGACAGGGACAACTGGGGCCAACGTCCTGACTTTC. Its translation: CASSWTGTTGANVLTF.

The V gene is TRBV7-8, the J gene TRBJ1-5, with D unresolved. Trimming stripped 0 bases from V and 3 bases from J, with 12 bases between. The CDR3 spans 16 residues. Germline loops: CDR1 SGHVS, CDR2 FQNEAQ. CDR3 in amino acids: CASSLARAASNQPQHF. The CDR3 DNA reads TGTGCCAGCAGCTTAGCGAGAGCCGCATCCAATCAGCCCCAGCATTTT.

The rearrangement links TRBV6-5 to TRBJ2-7; D might be TRBD1 or TRBD2, each matching 5 bases. The germline CDR1 and CDR2 sequences are MNHEY and SVGAGI. V was trimmed by 6 bases and J by 3 bases, leaving 15 bases between them. This CDR3 has 14 amino acids. This CDR3 is CASRRDAQDYEQYF. In DNA form, the CDR3 reads TGTGCCAGCAGGAGGGACGCGCAGGACTACGAGCAGTACTTC.

The V gene is TRBV25-1, the J gene TRBJ1-2; D is uncertain. Germline V lookup: CDR1 MGHDK, CDR2 SYGVNS. Trimming cost V 3 bases and J 2 bases, with 13 bases left between them. The CDR3 totals 15 residues. The CDR3 bases are TGTGCCAGCAGTGACACTAGACGTCTAAACTATGGCTACACCTTC. Protein sequence: CASSDTRRLNYGYTF.

Written as DNA, the CDR3 is TGCGCCAGCAAGGATGGACGGTCTGAAGCTTTCTTT. This encodes CASKDGRSEAFF. The chain links TRBV5-1 to TRBJ1-1; D remains unclear. V lost 6 bases, J lost 6 bases, and 12 bases lay in between. Germline values: CDR1 SGHRS, CDR2 YFSETQ. The CDR3 contains 12 residues.

The chain recombines TRBV30 with TRBJ1-1; a weak D match, TRBD1 (6 bases). Trimming stripped 4 bases from V and 4 bases from J, with 19 bases between. Germline values: CDR1 GTSNPN, CDR2 SVGIG (reference sequence). The CDR3 is 15 amino acids. CDR3 in DNA: TGTGCCTGGACCCTCACACAGGGTCTCGGCACTGAAGCTTTCTTT. Translating it yields CAWTLTQGLGTEAFF.

The chain has TRBV19 and TRBJ1-2; D remains ambiguous. Trimming removed 3 bases at V and 4 bases at J, with 15 bases between. CDR1 LNHDA and CDR2 SQIVND come from the germline V gene (reference sequence). There are 15 residues in the CDR3. The CDR3 loop reads CASSISWGLSYGYTF. CDR3 coding DNA: TGTGCCAGTAGTATCTCGTGGGGATTGAGCTATGGCTACACCTTC.

The J gene is TRBJ1-5, the V gene TRBV18, with D possibly matching TRBD1 (6 bases). Trimming removed 5 bases from V and 0 bases from J, with 11 bases in between. CDR1 is KGHSH and CDR2 is LQKENI in the germline V gene. The CDR3 is 15 amino acids. CDR3 sequence reads: CASSRTDNSNQPQHF. Here the CDR3 DNA reads TGTGCCAGCTCAAGGACAGATAATAGCAATCAGCCCCAGCATTTT.

V is TRBV3-1 (or the pseudogene TRBV3-2) and J is TRBJ2-2, with 9 bases that match TRBD1. The length of the CDR3 is 16 residues. V shed 5 bases and J 0 bases; nucleotides not matched to a gene: 4. Per germline, CDR1 LGHDT and CDR2 YNNKEL (reference sequence). The CDR3 region has the DNA TGTGCCAGCAGCGCTCGGACAGGGGCGAACACCGGGGAGCTGTTTTTT. Translating gives CASSARTGANTGELFF.

The table lists this clone with a few counts. V and J are TRBV5-4 and TRBJ2-7; TRBD2 matches at 15 bases. Germline-derived CDR1 and CDR2 are SGHNT and YYREEE (reference sequence). Germline trimming cut 4 bases from V and 6 bases from J; bases unmatched to any gene: 8. This CDR3 is built from 16 residues. CDR3 sequence: CASSPRTSGRAGEQYF. The CDR3 coding sequence is TGTGCCAGCAGCCCGAGGACTAGCGGGAGGGCCGGCGAGCAGTACTTC.

The gene calls are TRBV18 and TRBJ2-1; 9 bases are shared with TRBD2. V dropped 8 bases and J dropped 7; count of bases not matched to a gene: 12. The germline V gene encodes CDR1 KGHSH and CDR2 LQKENI. The CDR3 contains 15 residues. The CDR3 sequence is CASDPGLAKGNEQFF. The CDR3 coding sequence is TGTGCCAGCGATCCGGGACTAGCCAAGGGGAATGAGCAGTTCTTC.

The chain links TRBV5-1 to TRBJ1-2; possible D gene TRBD1, 6 bases. The CDR3 has 13 residues. The V gene's germline CDR1 is SGHRS and CDR2 YFSETQ. Between the trimmed V and J ends, which lost 1 base and 8 bases, there was a span of 12 bases. CDR3 loop: CASSLSPGDGYTF. The CDR3 DNA is TGCGCCAGCAGCTTGTCTCCAGGGGACGGCTACACCTTC.

This clone was recorded only once. V is TRBV28 and J is TRBJ2-3; D not certain. With 1 base removed from V and 3 bases from J, the gap between germline ends came to 8 bases. The length of the CDR3 is 14 residues. CDR1 is MDHEN, CDR2 SYDVKM, per germline. CDR3 amino acids: CASSLLGSTDTQYF. The CDR3 DNA is TGTGCCAGCAGTTTATTGGGGTCAACAGATACGCAGTATTTT. The variable domain in full, with the rest retrieved from reference TRBV28 and TRBJ2-3, is DVKVTQSSRYLVKRTGEKVFLECVQDMDHENMFWYRQDPGLGLRLIYFSYDVKMKEKGDIPEGYSVSREKKERFSLILESASTNQTSMYLCASSLLGSTDTQYFGPGTRLTVL.

The chain couples TRBV28 to TRBJ1-5; TRBD1 matches 8 bases. The germline V gene has CDR1 MDHEN and CDR2 SYDVKM. Losses at the gene ends were 5 bases for V and 4 bases for J; bases not matched to a gene: 4. The CDR3 extends over 14 amino acids. CDR3 bases: TGTGCCAGCAGTCTATACAGGGGGAATCAGCCCCAGCATTTT. Protein product: CASSLYRGNQPQHF.

This clone was seen just once. J is TRBJ2-7 and V is TRBV5-5; 7 bases match TRBD2. CDR3 length: 13 amino acids. V lost 2 bases to trimming and J lost 5 bases; unmatched junction nucleotides: 4. Germline V gene data show CDR1 as SGHKS and CDR2 as YYEKEE (reference sequence). The CDR3, as DNA: TGTGCCAGCAGCTTTTGGGGAGGGAACGAGCAGTACTTC. It is translated as CASSFWGGNEQYF. The whole variable domain, filled in from reference TRBV5-5 and TRBJ2-7, reads DAGVTQSPTHLIKTRGQQVTLRCSPISGHKSVSWYQQVLGQGPQFIFQYYEKEERGRGNFPDRFSARQFPNYSSELNVNALLLGDSALYLCASSFWGGNEQYFGPGTRLTVT.

J is TRBJ2-3 and V is TRBV24-1, with a weak D call TRBD1 (5 bases). Germline lookup yields CDR1 KGHDR and CDR2 SFDVKD. The V and J ends lost 7 bases and 2 bases respectively, with 15 bases between them. CDR3 size: 15 residues. The CDR3 region is CATRGAETSTDTQYF. CDR3 nucleotides: TGTGCCACCAGAGGGGCCGAGACCTCCACAGATACGCAGTATTTT.

This chain joins TRBV5-1 and TRBJ2-2; D is undetermined. Between the trimmed V and J ends, which lost 2 bases and 2 bases, there was a span of 10 bases. In germline, CDR1 is SGHRS, CDR2 YFSETQ. This CDR3 is 15 amino acids long. The CDR3 coding sequence is TGCGCCAGCAGCTTTACAGTCCCCAACACCGGGGAGCTGTTTTTT. Amino acid sequence: CASSFTVPNTGELFF.

The rearrangement links TRBV14 to TRBJ1-6; the D gene is possibly TRBD1 (5 bases). Germline CDR1 SGHDN, CDR2 FVKESK. The germline V and J ends were trimmed by 1 base and 13 bases, with 14 bases remaining between them. The CDR3 spans 14 residues. The CDR3 coding sequence is TGTGCCAGCAGCCAAGTGGAACCGGGGGGGCCCCTCCACTTT. Its protein is CASSQVEPGGPLHF.

This clone was seen only a few times. This chain connects TRBV28 to TRBJ2-6; TRBD1 matches 7 bases. CDR1 is MDHEN, CDR2 SYDVKM, per germline. The CDR3 length is 16 residues. With V trimmed by 6 bases and J by 2 bases, 7 bases remained unmatched. The CDR3 bases are TGTGCCAGCAGACCCGGACAGGTCGCTGGGGCCAACGTCCTGACTTTC. The encoded protein is CASRPGQVAGANVLTF.

The chain has TRBV10-2 and TRBJ1-2; D possibly corresponds to TRBD1 (6 bases). Trimming left V 3 bases short and J 3 bases short, with 11 bases between. Germline V CDR1 and CDR2: WSHSY, SAAADI. This CDR3 is built from 14 residues. Written as DNA, the CDR3 is TGCGCCAGCAGTGACCCGGACAGCTACTATGGCTACACCTTC. As protein: CASSDPDSYYGYTF.

J is TRBJ2-7 and V is TRBV5-1; 7 nucleotides align to TRBD2. CDR1 and CDR2 from the germline V gene are SGHRS and YFSETQ. Germline trimming cut 5 bases from V and 0 bases from J; bases unmatched to any gene: 2. The CDR3 totals 13 residues. CDR3 protein: CASRGEGSYEQYF. The CDR3 DNA sequence: TGCGCCAGCAGAGGGGAGGGCTCCTACGAGCAGTACTTC.

The CDR3 DNA is TGTGCCAGCATATCAGCCGGGAGCCCCCGGGACGAGCAGTACTTC. It is translated as CASISAGSPRDEQYF. The chain carries TRBV28 and TRBJ2-7; possible D gene TRBD2, 6 bases. Germline V gene sequence: CDR1 MDHEN, CDR2 SYDVKM. The CDR3 is made up of 15 amino acids. Trimming shortened V by 7 bases and J by 5 bases, and 21 bases separated the two germline ends.

About this clone: The same CDR3 is also encoded by other DNA sequences in this sample. The chain links TRBV12-3 or TRBV12-4 to TRBJ1-2; D ambiguous. Trimming took off 1 base at V and 2 bases at J, with 5 bases between the two ends. The CDR3 length is 13 residues. The CDR3 coding sequence is TGTGCCAGCAGTTTAGGGCGGAACTATGGCTACACCTTC. As protein: CASSLGRNYGYTF.

Concerning this clone: The sample contains more than one DNA sequence encoding this CDR3. The V call is TRBV20-1, the J call TRBJ2-7; D possibly corresponds to TRBD1 (6 bases). Trimming took off 3 bases at V and 6 bases at J, with 15 bases between the two ends. This CDR3 has 13 residues. Germline V lookup: CDR1 DFQATT, CDR2 SNEGSKA (reference sequence). CDR3 bases: TGCAGTGCTAGTCTCAGGGGTCTAGGCGAGCAGTACTTC. It translates to CSASLRGLGEQYF.

CDR3 sequence: CASSFRGERHYGYTF. The CDR3, as DNA: TGTGCCAGCAGTTTTCGGGGTGAACGTCACTATGGCTACACCTTC. The chain employs TRBV27 and TRBJ1-2; no clear D. In germline, CDR1 is MNHEY, CDR2 SMNVEV (reference sequence). The V gene lost 3 bases and the J gene lost 3 bases, with 14 bases spanning the gap. The CDR3 runs to 15 residues.

The CDR3 loop is CASSFAPPGGYGYTF. DNA for the CDR3: TGTGCCAGCAGCTTCGCCCCGCCCGGCGGGTATGGCTACACCTTC. The chain links TRBV11-2 to TRBJ1-2; D unclear. This CDR3 is 15 amino acids long. Germline V CDR1 and CDR2: SGHAT, FQNNGV. Trimming took off 3 bases at V and 5 bases at J, with 16 bases between the two ends.

This clone was seen just once. The CDR3 reads CASSMWGGLNTEAFF. The CDR3, as DNA: TGTGCCAGTAGTATGTGGGGGGGATTGAACACTGAAGCTTTCTTT. This chain joins TRBV19 and TRBJ1-1; possible D gene TRBD1, 5 bases. CDR1 and CDR2 (germline): LNHDA, SQIVND (reference sequence). CDR3 length equals 15 residues. V lost 3 bases and J 0 bases, leaving 11 bases between the germline ends.